This TCR beta chain was recorded in a study of response to subunit inactivated influenza vaccine. Germline V lookup: CDR1 SEHNR, CDR2 FQNEAQ (reference sequence). Trimming removed 5 bases from V and 4 bases from J; junction bases left unmatched: 10. The CDR3 consists of 16 residues. TCRdb re-called the RT-PCR reads with MiXCR, one entry per CDR3 protein. The sample lists around 790,000 distinct CDR3 sequences; 21% were seen once. In its sample, this clonotype was seen a few times. Its antigen is undetermined. Study-level findings and limits: Authors suggested each seasonal flu vaccination may recruit only limited numbers of new T cells.

The sequence was collected from a man aged 45-65 years who received an inactivated influenza vaccine. The sequenced sample was PBMCs from blood, obtained 4 to 6 days after vaccination. The chain couples TRBV7-9 to TRBJ2-1, with 8 bases lining up with TRBD1. Here the CDR3 reads CASSDRPGQVYNEQFF. In DNA form, the CDR3 reads TGTGCCAGCAGCGACAGGCCGGGACAGGTGTACAATGAGCAGTTCTTC. The variable domain in full, completed from reference TRBV7-9 and TRBJ2-1, reads DTGVSQNPRHKITKRGQNVTFRCDPISEHNRLYWYRQTLGQGPEFLTYFQNEAQLEKSRLLSDRFSAERPKGSFSTLEIQRTEQGDSAMYLCASSDRPGQVYNEQFFGPGTRLTVL.